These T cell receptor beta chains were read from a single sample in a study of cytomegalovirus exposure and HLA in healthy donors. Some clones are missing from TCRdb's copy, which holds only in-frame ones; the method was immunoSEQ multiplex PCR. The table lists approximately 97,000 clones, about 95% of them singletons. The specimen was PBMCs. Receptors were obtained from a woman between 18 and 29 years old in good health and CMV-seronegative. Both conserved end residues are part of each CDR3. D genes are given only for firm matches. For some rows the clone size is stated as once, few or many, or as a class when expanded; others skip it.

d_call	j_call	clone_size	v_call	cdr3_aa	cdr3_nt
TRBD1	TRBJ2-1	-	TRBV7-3	CASSATLGQKREQFF	TGTGCCAGCAGCGCGACCTTGGGACAGAAACGTGAGCAGTTCTTC
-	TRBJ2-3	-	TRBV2	CASRAGLNTQYF	TGTGCCAGCAGGGCGGGTTTGAATACGCAGTATTTT
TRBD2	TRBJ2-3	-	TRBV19	CASSMGGVTDTQYF	TGTGCCAGTAGTATGGGGGGGGTCACAGATACGCAGTATTTT
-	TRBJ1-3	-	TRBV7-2	CASSLGRAGNTIYF	TGTGCCAGCAGCTTAGGCAGGGCTGGAAACACCATATATTTT
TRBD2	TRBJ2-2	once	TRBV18	CASQSLREGNTGELFF	TGTGCCAGCCAATCGTTGCGGGAGGGGAACACCGGGGAGCTGTTTTTT
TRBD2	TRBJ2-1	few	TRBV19	CASSPTSGIYNEQFF	TGTGCCAGTAGTCCCACTAGCGGGATCTACAATGAGCAGTTCTTC
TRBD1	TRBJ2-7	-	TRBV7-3	CASRGRTGPYEQYF	TGTGCCAGCAGGGGCCGGACAGGGCCCTACGAGCAGTACTTC
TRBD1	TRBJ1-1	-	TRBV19	CASSINRGLTEAFF	TGTGCCAGTAGTATTAACAGGGGGCTTACTGAAGCTTTCTTT
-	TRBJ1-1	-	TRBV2	CASSPFFTEAFF	TGTGCCAGCTCCCCCTTCTTTACTGAAGCTTTCTTT
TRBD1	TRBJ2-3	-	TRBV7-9	CASSFPGQAVSTDTQYF	TGTGCCAGCAGCTTCCCGGGACAGGCTGTTTCCACAGATACGCAGTATTTT
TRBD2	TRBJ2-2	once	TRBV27	CASSLSWLAANTGELFF	TGTGCCAGCAGTTTATCGTGGCTAGCGGCGAACACCGGGGAGCTGTTTTTT
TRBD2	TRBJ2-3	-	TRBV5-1	CASSFGGTTDTQYF	TGCGCCAGCAGCTTCGGGGGGACCACAGATACGCAGTATTTT
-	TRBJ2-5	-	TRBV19	CASSRAFQETQYF	TGTGCCAGTAGTAGGGCTTTCCAAGAGACCCAGTACTTC
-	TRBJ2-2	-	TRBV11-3	CASSRDTGELFF	TGTGCCAGCAGCAGAGACACCGGGGAGCTGTTTTTT
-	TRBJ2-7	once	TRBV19	CASSSQQGGTYEQYF	TGTGCCAGTAGTTCGCAACAGGGGGGGACCTACGAGCAGTACTTC
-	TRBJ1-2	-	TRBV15	CATSRETGNLLYGYTF	TGTGCCACCAGCAGAGAAACAGGGAACCTTCTCTATGGCTACACCTTC
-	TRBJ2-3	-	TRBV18	CASSRTENTDTQYF	TGTGCCAGCTCACGGACAGAAAACACAGATACGCAGTATTTT
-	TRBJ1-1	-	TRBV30	CAWSGRGRNTEAFF	TGTGCCTGGAGTGGTAGGGGTCGGAACACTGAAGCTTTCTTT
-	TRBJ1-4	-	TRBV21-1	CASSKQGRGPRSEKLFF	TGTGCCAGCAGCAAACAAGGGCGGGGTCCGAGGTCTGAAAAACTGTTTTTT
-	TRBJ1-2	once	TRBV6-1	CASSEAASRYGYTF	TGTGCCAGCAGTGAAGCGGCGTCGCGGTATGGCTACACCTTC
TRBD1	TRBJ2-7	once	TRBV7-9	CASSSGGEQYF	TGTGCCAGCAGCTCAGGGGGCGAGCAGTACTTC
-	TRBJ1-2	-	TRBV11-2	CASSLGQPAGSYTF	TGTGCCAGCAGCTTAGGACAGCCGGCGGGGAGCTACACCTTC
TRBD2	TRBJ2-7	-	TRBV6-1	CASSEASGRTGSYEQYF	TGTGCCAGCAGTGAAGCTAGCGGGAGGACCGGGTCCTACGAGCAGTACTTC
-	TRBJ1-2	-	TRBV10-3	CATREIVTNYGYTF	TGTGCCACAAGGGAGATAGTTACTAACTATGGCTACACCTTC
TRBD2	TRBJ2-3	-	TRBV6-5	CASSSAGTSGGGAQYF	TGTGCCAGCAGTTCCGCCGGGACTAGCGGGGGTGGGGCGCAGTATTTT
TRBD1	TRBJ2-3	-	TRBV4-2	CASSHARGDTQYF	TGTGCCAGCAGCCATGCCAGGGGGGATACGCAGTATTTT
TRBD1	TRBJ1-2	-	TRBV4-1	CASSHPLTGFGYTF	TGCGCCAGCAGCCACCCCCTGACAGGGTTCGGCTACACCTTC
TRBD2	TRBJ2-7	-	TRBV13	CASSSGRDVIYEQYF	TGTGCCAGCAGCTCGGGGAGGGATGTCATCTACGAGCAGTACTTC
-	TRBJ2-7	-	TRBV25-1	CASSEFGRESAEQYF	TGTGCCAGCAGTGAATTTGGCAGGGAATCCGCCGAGCAGTACTTC
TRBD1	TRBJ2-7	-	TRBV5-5	CASTQTPGQGGHEQYF	TGTGCCAGCACCCAAACTCCGGGACAGGGGGGCCACGAGCAGTACTTC
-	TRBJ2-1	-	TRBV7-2	CASSLTGTPGEQFF	TGTGCCAGCAGCTTAACCGGGACTCCGGGTGAGCAGTTCTTC
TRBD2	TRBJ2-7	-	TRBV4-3	CASSQDSRGGATYEQYF	TGCGCCAGCAGCCAAGATTCTCGGGGGGGGGCCACCTACGAGCAGTACTTC
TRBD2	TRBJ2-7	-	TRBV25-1	CASSEVGGVYEQYF	TGTGCCAGCAGTGAGGTGGGAGGGGTCTACGAGCAGTACTTC
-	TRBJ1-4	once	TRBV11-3	CASSLVTATNEKLFF	TGTGCCAGCAGCTTAGTCACAGCAACTAATGAAAAACTGTTTTTT
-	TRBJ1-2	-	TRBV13	CASSHGSNYGYTF	TGTGCCAGCAGCCACGGGTCGAACTATGGCTACACCTTC
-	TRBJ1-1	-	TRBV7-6	CASSAGLNTEAFF	TGTGCCAGCAGCGCGGGCCTTAACACTGAAGCTTTCTTT
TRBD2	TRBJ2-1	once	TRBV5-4	CASSLGPSGNNEQFF	TGTGCCAGCAGCTTGGGGCCTAGCGGTAACAATGAGCAGTTCTTC
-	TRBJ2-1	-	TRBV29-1	CSVGTDKGGQFF	TGCAGCGTTGGGACAGACAAGGGTGGGCAGTTCTTC
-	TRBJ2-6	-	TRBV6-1	CASSDRLLRAGSGANVLTF	TGTGCCAGCAGTGATCGGCTGCTCCGAGCAGGGTCCGGGGCCAACGTCCTGACTTTC
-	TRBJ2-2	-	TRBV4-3	CASSPGGAGATNTGELFF	TGCGCCAGCAGCCCCGGAGGGGCGGGGGCGACGAACACCGGGGAGCTGTTTTTT
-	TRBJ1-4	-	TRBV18	CASKGTSNSNEKLFF	TGTGCCAGCAAAGGGACAAGCAACTCAAATGAAAAACTGTTTTTT
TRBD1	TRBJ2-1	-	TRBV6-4	CASSEEGTGYNEQFF	TGTGCCAGCAGTGAGGAGGGGACAGGGTACAATGAGCAGTTCTTC
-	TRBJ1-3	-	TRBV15	CATSRAREVNSGNTIYF	TGTGCCACCAGCAGAGCCAGGGAAGTCAACTCTGGAAACACCATATATTTT
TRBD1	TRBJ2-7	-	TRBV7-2	CASSLTGASHEQYF	TGTGCCAGCAGCTTGACAGGGGCTTCCCACGAGCAGTACTTC
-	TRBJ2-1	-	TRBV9	CASSPPPSVEQFF	TGTGCCAGCAGCCCCCCCCCTAGCGTTGAGCAGTTCTTC
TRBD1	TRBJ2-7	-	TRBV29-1	CSARTGREQYF	TGCAGCGCCAGGACAGGGCGCGAGCAGTACTTC
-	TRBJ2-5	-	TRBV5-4	CASSLGQNQETQYF	TGTGCCAGCAGCTTGGGGCAGAACCAAGAGACCCAGTACTTC
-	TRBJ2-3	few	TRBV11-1	CASRQQGSSTDTQYF	TGTGCCAGCAGACAGCAGGGGTCCAGCACAGATACGCAGTATTTT
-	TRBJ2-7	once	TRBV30	CAWSGEGGKVYEQYF	TGTGCCTGGAGTGGTGAAGGCGGGAAGGTGTACGAGCAGTACTTC
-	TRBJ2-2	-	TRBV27	CASSFAGNGELFF	TGTGCCAGCAGTTTCGCAGGGAACGGGGAGCTGTTTTTT
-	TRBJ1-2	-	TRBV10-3	CATGGDRDYGYTF	TGTGCCACGGGGGGTGATCGGGACTATGGCTACACCTTC
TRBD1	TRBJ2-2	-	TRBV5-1	CASSLGQGAYGELFF	TGCGCCAGCAGCTTGGGCCAGGGGGCGTACGGGGAGCTGTTTTTT
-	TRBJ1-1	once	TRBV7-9	CASSSTVNTEAFF	TGTGCCAGCAGCTCCACAGTTAACACTGAAGCTTTCTTT
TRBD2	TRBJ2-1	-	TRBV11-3	CASSPRTSGGSSYNEQFF	TGTGCCAGCAGCCCGAGGACTAGCGGGGGTAGCTCCTACAATGAGCAGTTCTTC
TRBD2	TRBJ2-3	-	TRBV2	CASSRGVTSTDTQYF	TGTGCCAGCTCCCGGGGGGTTACTAGCACAGATACGCAGTATTTT
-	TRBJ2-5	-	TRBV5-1	CASSFSGRQETQYF	TGCGCCAGCAGCTTCAGTGGGAGGCAAGAGACCCAGTACTTC
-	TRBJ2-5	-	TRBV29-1	CSVAPGGRETQYF	TGCAGCGTTGCTCCCGGGGGGCGAGAGACCCAGTACTTC
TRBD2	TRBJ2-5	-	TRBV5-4	CASSLYFSASGGTQETQYF	TGTGCCAGCAGCTTGTATTTTTCCGCTAGCGGGGGGACTCAAGAGACCCAGTACTTC
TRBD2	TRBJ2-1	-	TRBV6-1	CASRRGLSSYNEQFF	TGTGCCAGCAGAAGGGGACTAAGCTCCTACAATGAGCAGTTCTTC